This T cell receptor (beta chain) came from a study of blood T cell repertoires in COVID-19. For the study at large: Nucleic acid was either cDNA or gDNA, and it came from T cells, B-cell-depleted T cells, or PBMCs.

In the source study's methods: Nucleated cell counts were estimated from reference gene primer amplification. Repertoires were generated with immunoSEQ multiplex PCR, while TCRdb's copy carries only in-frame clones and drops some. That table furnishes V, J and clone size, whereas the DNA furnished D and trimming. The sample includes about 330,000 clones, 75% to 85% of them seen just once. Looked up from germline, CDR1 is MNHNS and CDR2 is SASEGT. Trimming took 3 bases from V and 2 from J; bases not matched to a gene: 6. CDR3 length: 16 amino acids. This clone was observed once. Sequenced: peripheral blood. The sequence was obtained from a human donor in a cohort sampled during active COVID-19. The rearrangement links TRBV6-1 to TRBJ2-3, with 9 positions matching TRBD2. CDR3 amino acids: CASSDGAGGLTDTQYF. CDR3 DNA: TGTGCCAGCAGTGATGGAGCGGGGGGTCTCACAGATACGCAGTATTTT.